This T cell receptor beta chain derives from a study of regulatory T cells in long-lasting Graves disease. Study-wide findings and caveats: A greater number of public clonotypes (about 2,900) was shared by persistent patients than by new patients (about 890).

A word on this clonotype: Antigen unknown.

Assembly of TCR beta libraries relied on iRepertoire HTBI primers together with Arm-PCR of CDR3 regions. One entry per CDR3 protein, called by TCRdb with MiXCR from the multiplex PCR reads. Of hundreds of thousands of distinct CDR3 sequences in the sample, about 15% were seen once. V lost 1 base and J 4 bases, leaving 11 bases between the germline ends. The CDR3 runs 14 residues. Germline lookup yields CDR1 SGHDN and CDR2 FVKESK. Time point described: newly diagnosed GD, antithyroid drugs for less than 3 months. PBMCs provided the RNA from which the TCR library was made. This sample was shared with a second study, whose subject was T cells in Graves' hyperthyroidism and ophthalmopathy. That report notes: First-round RT-PCR targeting the TCR CDR3 was performed with the HTBI primer set. Most thyroid clonotypes that were expanded above 0.001 also turned up in blood.

The sample was peripheral blood mononuclear cells (PBMCs), taken at new diagnosis, from a patient treated with antithyroid drugs. The clonotype comes from a woman aged 25-40 years with Graves disease. The chain combines TRBV14 with TRBJ2-7, with D unresolved. The CDR3 sequence is CASSQGRWGYEQYF. The CDR3 nucleotides are TGTGCCAGCAGCCAAGGAAGGTGGGGTTACGAGCAGTACTTC. The variable domain in full, with the rest retrieved from reference TRBV14 and TRBJ2-7, is EAGVTQFPSHSVIEKGQTVTLRCDPISGHDNLYWYRRVMGKEIKFLLHFVKESKQDESGMPNNRFLAERTGGTYSTLKVQPAELEDSGVYFCASSQGRWGYEQYFGPGTRLTVT.